This is a list of T cell receptor beta chains from one sample in a study of T cell changes during pregnancy in multiple sclerosis. Libraries were prepared by immunoSEQ multiplex PCR; TCRdb keeps only in-frame clonotypes and omits some of them. The data contain some 40,000 clones, over 80% of them singletons. The starting material was CD4+ T cells from peripheral blood mononuclear cells, obtained in the third trimester of pregnancy. These receptors came from a female donor in good health, enrolled as a control in a pregnancy study. Each CDR3 is given with its conserved first and last residue. The D gene is left open where the match is weak. Only part of the rows carry a size: once, few, many, or a class if the clone is expanded.

cdr3_nt: TGCGCCAGCAGCTTGGCACTAGGTGGAAACACCATATATTTT
cdr3_aa: CASSLALGGNTIYF
j_call: TRBJ1-3
d_call: .
v_call: TRBV5-1
clone_size: .

cdr3_nt: TGTGCCAGCAGTTTAGGGCAGCACACAGATACGCAGTATTTT
cdr3_aa: CASSLGQHTDTQYF
j_call: TRBJ2-3
d_call: .
v_call: TRBV27
clone_size: .

cdr3_nt: TGCGCCAGCAGCCAACGAACACGGAGGATTAGCACAGATACGCAGTATTTT
cdr3_aa: CASSQRTRRISTDTQYF
j_call: TRBJ2-3
d_call: .
v_call: TRBV5-1
clone_size: .

cdr3_nt: TGTGCTAGCAGCTTAGGGGCAGCCACTGAGACCCAGTACTTC
cdr3_aa: CASSLGAATETQYF
j_call: TRBJ2-5
d_call: .
v_call: TRBV7-7
clone_size: once

cdr3_nt: TGTGCCAGCAGCGGTAGAGTTTATACGCAGTATTTT
cdr3_aa: CASSGRVYTQYF
j_call: TRBJ2-3
d_call: .
v_call: TRBV7-9
clone_size: .

cdr3_nt: TGTGCTAGTGGCTCACATACCGGGACAGGGAACACCGGGGAGCTGTTTTTT
cdr3_aa: CASGSHTGTGNTGELFF
j_call: TRBJ2-2
d_call: TRBD1
v_call: TRBV12-5
clone_size: .

cdr3_nt: TGTGCCAGCAGTGAAATCAGGGGGCGCCTTTATGAGACCCAGTACTTC
cdr3_aa: CASSEIRGRLYETQYF
j_call: TRBJ2-5
d_call: TRBD1
v_call: TRBV6-1
clone_size: .

cdr3_nt: TGTGCCAGTAGGGCGGATAGGAGCTCCTACAATGAGCAGTTCTTC
cdr3_aa: CASRADRSSYNEQFF
j_call: TRBJ2-1
d_call: .
v_call: TRBV19
clone_size: .

cdr3_nt: TGTGCCAGCAGTCCGACAGACCTCTATGGCTACACCTTC
cdr3_aa: CASSPTDLYGYTF
j_call: TRBJ1-2
d_call: .
v_call: TRBV2
clone_size: .

cdr3_nt: TGTGCCAGCAGCCCTCACTCCAGGTCCCCTCTAAGGTATGAGCAGTTCTTC
cdr3_aa: CASSPHSRSPLRYEQFF
j_call: TRBJ2-1
d_call: .
v_call: TRBV7-9
clone_size: .

cdr3_nt: TGCAGCGGCGACCGGGACAGGGGGAGAGAGACCCAGTACTTC
cdr3_aa: CSGDRDRGRETQYF
j_call: TRBJ2-5
d_call: TRBD1
v_call: TRBV29-1
clone_size: .

cdr3_nt: TGTGCCAGCAGGGCAGGACAGGGCGTGAACACTGAAGCTTTCTTT
cdr3_aa: CASRAGQGVNTEAFF
j_call: TRBJ1-1
d_call: TRBD1
v_call: TRBV6-1
clone_size: medium-sized

cdr3_nt: TGTGCCACCAGACAGGCATATAGCAATCAGCCCCAGCATTTT
cdr3_aa: CATRQAYSNQPQHF
j_call: TRBJ1-5
d_call: .
v_call: TRBV19
clone_size: .

cdr3_nt: TGTGCCAGCAGTTTAAAGGGGAAAGGCAATCAGCCCCAGCATTTT
cdr3_aa: CASSLKGKGNQPQHF
j_call: TRBJ1-5
d_call: .
v_call: TRBV27
clone_size: few

cdr3_nt: TGTGCCAGCAGCTTAAGACTAGCGGGGGGGCTTGACACCGGGGAGCTGTTTTTT
cdr3_aa: CASSLRLAGGLDTGELFF
j_call: TRBJ2-2
d_call: TRBD2
v_call: TRBV7-6
clone_size: .

cdr3_nt: TGTGCCAGCAGTGCTTCGGGACAACCCGGGGTTGAGCAGTTCTTC
cdr3_aa: CASSASGQPGVEQFF
j_call: TRBJ2-1
d_call: .
v_call: TRBV6-4
clone_size: .